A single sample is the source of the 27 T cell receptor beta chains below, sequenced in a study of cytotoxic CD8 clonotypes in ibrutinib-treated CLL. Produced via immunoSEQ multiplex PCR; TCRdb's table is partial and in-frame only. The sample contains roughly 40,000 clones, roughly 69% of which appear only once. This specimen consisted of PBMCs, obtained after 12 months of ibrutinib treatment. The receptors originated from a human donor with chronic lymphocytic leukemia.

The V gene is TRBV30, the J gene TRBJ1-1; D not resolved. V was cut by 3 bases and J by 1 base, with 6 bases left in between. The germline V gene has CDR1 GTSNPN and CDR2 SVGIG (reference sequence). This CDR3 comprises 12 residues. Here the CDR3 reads CAWSDGNTEAFF. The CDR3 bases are TGTGCCTGGAGCGACGGGAACACTGAAGCTTTCTTT.

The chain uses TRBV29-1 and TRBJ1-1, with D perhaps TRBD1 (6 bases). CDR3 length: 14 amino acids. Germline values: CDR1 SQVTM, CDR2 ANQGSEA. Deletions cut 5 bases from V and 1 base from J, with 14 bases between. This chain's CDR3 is CSVRLTGANTEAFF. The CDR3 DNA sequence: TGCAGCGTTCGCCTGACAGGAGCGAACACTGAAGCTTTCTTT.

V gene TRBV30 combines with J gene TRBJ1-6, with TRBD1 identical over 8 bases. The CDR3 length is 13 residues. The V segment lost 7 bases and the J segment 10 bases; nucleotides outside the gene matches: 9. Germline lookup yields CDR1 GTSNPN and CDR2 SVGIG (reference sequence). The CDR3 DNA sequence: TGTGCCTCACAGCAGGGGGCGCTCTCACCCCTCCACTTT. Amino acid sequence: CASQQGALSPLHF.

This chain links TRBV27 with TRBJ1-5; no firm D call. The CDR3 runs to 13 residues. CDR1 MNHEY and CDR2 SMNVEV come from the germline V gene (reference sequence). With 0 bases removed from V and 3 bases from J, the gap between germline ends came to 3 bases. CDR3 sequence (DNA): TGTGCCAGCAGTTTATCGACCAATCAGCCCCAGCATTTT. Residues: CASSLSTNQPQHF.

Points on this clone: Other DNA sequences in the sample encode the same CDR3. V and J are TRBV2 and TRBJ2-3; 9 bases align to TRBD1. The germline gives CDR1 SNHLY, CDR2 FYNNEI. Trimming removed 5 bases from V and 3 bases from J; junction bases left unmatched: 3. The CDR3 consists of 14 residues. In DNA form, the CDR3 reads TGTGCCAGCAGTCAACAGGGGGCGACAGATACGCAGTATTTT. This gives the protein CASSQQGATDTQYF.

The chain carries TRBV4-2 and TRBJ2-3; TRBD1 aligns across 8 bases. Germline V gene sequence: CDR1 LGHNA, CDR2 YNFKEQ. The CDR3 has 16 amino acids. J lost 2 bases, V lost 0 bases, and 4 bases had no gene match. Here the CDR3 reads CASSQDGDRHTDTQYF. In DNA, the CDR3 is TGTGCCAGCAGCCAAGATGGGGACAGGCACACAGATACGCAGTATTTT.

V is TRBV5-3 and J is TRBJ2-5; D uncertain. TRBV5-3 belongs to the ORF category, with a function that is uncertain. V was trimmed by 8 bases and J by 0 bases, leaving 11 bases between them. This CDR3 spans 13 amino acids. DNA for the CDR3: TGTGCCAGCCGCAGGAAAGACCAAGAGACCCAGTACTTC. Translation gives CASRRKDQETQYF.

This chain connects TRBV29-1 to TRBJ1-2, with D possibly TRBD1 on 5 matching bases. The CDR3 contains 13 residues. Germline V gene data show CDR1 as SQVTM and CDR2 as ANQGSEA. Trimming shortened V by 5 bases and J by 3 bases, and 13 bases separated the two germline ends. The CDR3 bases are TGCAGCGTTTCCCAGGGACGGGACTATGGCTACACCTTC. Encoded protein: CSVSQGRDYGYTF.

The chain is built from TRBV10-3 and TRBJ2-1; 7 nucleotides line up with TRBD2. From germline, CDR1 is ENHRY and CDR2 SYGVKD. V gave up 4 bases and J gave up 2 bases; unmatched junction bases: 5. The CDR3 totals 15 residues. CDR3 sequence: CAISVGGRAYNEQFF. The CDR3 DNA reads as TGTGCCATCAGTGTTGGCGGGAGAGCCTACAATGAGCAGTTCTTC.

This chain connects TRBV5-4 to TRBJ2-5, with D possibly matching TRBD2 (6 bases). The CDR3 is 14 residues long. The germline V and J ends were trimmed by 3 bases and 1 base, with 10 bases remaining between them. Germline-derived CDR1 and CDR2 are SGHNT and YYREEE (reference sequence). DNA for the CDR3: TGTGCCAGCAGCTATCTGGGGGGCCAAGAGACCCAGTACTTC. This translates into CASSYLGGQETQYF.

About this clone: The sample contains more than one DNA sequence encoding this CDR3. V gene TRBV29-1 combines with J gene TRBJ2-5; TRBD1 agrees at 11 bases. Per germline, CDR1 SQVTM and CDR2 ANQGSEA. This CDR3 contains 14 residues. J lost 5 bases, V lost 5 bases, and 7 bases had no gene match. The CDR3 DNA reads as TGCAGCGTTACCGGACAGGGGGCGAGGGAGACCCAGTACTTC. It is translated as CSVTGQGARETQYF.

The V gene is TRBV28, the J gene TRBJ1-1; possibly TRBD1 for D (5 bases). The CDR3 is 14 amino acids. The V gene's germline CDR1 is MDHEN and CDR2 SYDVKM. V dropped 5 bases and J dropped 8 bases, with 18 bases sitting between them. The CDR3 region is CASSQPGLSPEAFF. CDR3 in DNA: TGTGCCAGCAGTCAACCGGGACTCTCCCCAGAAGCTTTCTTT.

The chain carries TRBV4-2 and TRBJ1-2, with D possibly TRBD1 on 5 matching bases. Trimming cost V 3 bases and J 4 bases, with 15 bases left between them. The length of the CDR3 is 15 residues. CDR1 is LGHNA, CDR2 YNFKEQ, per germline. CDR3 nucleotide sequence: TGTGCCAGCAGCCATTCTAAGGCAGGGACCTATGGCTACACCTTC. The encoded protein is CASSHSKAGTYGYTF.

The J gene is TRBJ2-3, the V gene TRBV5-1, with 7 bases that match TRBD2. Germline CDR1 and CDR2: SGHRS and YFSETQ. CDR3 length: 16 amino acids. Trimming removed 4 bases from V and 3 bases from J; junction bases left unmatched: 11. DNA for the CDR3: TGCGCCAGCAGCCCCCCCTCGGGCGGGAGTACAGATACGCAGTATTTT. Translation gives CASSPPSGGSTDTQYF.

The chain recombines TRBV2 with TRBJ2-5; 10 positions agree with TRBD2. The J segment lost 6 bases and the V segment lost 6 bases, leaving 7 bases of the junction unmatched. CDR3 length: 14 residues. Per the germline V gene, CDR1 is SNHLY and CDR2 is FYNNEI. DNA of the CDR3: TGTGCCAGCAGCCCTAGCGGGAGTACGCAGACCCAGTACTTC. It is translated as CASSPSGSTQTQYF. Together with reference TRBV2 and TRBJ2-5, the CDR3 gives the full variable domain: EPEVTQTPSHQVTQMGQEVILRCVPISNHLYFYWYRQILGQKVEFLVSFYNNEISEKSEIFDDQFSVERPDGSNFTLKIRSTKLEDSAMYFCASSPSGSTQTQYFGPGTRLLVL.

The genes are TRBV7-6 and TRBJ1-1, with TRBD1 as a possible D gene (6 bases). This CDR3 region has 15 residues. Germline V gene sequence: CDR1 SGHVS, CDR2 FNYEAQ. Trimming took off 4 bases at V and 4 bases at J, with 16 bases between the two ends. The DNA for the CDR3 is TGTGCCAGCAGCTCCCAAGGGGAGGGGGGCACTGAAGCTTTCTTT. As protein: CASSSQGEGGTEAFF. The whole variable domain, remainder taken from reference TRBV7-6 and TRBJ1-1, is GAGVSQSPRYKVTKRGQDVALRCDPISGHVSLYWYRQALGQGPEFLTYFNYEAQQDKSGLPNDRFSAERPEGSISTLTIQRTEQRDSAMYRCASSSQGEGGTEAFFGQGTRLTVV.

CDR3 region: CASSIPSGRAWVDTDTQYF. In DNA form, the CDR3 reads TGTGCCAGTAGTATCCCTAGCGGGAGGGCGTGGGTCGACACAGATACGCAGTATTTT. The rearrangement joins TRBV19 to TRBJ2-3; 12 bases line up with TRBD2. This CDR3 has 19 amino acids. Germline loops: CDR1 LNHDA, CDR2 SQIVND (reference sequence). V shed 3 bases, J shed 2 bases, and the junction held 12 bases outside the gene matches. Using reference TRBV19 and TRBJ2-3 for the parts outside the CDR3, the full variable domain is DGGITQSPKYLFRKEGQNVTLSCEQNLNHDAMYWYRQDPGQGLRLIYYSQIVNDFQKGDIAEGYSVSREKKESFPLTVTSAQKNPTAFYLCASSIPSGRAWVDTDTQYFGPGTRLTVL.

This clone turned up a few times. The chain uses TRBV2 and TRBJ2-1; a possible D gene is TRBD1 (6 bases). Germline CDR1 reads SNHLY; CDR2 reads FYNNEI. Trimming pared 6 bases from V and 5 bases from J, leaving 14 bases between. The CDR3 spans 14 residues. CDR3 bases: TGTGCCAGCAGGAACAGGGCCCAAAACAATGAGCAGTTCTTC. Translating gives CASRNRAQNNEQFF.

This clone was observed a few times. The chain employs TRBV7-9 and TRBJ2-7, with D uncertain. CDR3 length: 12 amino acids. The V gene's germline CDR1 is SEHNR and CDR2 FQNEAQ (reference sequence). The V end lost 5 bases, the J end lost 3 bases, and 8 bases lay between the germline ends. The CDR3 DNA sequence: TGTGCCAGCAGCCGGACCGACTACGAGCAGTACTTC. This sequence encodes CASSRTDYEQYF.

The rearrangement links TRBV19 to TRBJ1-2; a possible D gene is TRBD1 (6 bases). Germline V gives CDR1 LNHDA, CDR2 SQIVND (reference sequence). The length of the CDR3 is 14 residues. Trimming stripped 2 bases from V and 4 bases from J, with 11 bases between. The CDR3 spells CASSITLDSYGYTF. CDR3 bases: TGTGCCAGTAGTATAACCTTGGACAGCTATGGCTACACCTTC.

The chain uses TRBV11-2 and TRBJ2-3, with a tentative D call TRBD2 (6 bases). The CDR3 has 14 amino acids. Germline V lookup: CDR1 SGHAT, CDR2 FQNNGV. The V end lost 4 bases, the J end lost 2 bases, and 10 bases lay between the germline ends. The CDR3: CASSSGTSTDTQYF. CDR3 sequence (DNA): TGTGCCAGCAGCTCAGGGACTTCCACAGATACGCAGTATTTT. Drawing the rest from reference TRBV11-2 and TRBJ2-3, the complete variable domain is EAGVAQSPRYKIIEKRQSVAFWCNPISGHATLYWYQQILGQGPKLLIQFQNNGVVDDSQLPKDRFSAERLKGVDSTLKIQPAKLEDSAVYLCASSSGTSTDTQYFGPGTRLTVL.

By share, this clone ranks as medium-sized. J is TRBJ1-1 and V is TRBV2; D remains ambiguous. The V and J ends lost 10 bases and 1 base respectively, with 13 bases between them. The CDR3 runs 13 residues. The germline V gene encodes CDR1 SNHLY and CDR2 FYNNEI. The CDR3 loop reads CATSWQSNTEAFF. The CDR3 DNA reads TGTGCCACCTCGTGGCAGTCGAACACTGAAGCTTTCTTT. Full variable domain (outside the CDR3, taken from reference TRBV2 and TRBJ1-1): EPEVTQTPSHQVTQMGQEVILRCVPISNHLYFYWYRQILGQKVEFLVSFYNNEISEKSEIFDDQFSVERPDGSNFTLKIRSTKLEDSAMYFCATSWQSNTEAFFGQGTRLTVV.

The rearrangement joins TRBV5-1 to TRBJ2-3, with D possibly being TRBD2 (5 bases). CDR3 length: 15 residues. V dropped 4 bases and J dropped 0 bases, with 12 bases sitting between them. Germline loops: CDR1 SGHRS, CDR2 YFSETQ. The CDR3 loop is CASSVSSGSTDTQYF. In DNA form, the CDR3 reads TGCGCCAGCAGCGTTTCGAGCGGTAGCACAGATACGCAGTATTTT.

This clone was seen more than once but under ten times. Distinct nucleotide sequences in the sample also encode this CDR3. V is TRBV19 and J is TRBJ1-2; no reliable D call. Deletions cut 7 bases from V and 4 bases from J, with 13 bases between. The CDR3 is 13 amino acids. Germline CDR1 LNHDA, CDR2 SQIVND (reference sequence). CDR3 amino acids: CASKERRAYGYTF. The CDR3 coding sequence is TGTGCCAGTAAAGAACGGCGAGCCTATGGCTACACCTTC. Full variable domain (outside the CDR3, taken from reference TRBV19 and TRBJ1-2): DGGITQSPKYLFRKEGQNVTLSCEQNLNHDAMYWYRQDPGQGLRLIYYSQIVNDFQKGDIAEGYSVSREKKESFPLTVTSAQKNPTAFYLCASKERRAYGYTFGSGTRLTVV.

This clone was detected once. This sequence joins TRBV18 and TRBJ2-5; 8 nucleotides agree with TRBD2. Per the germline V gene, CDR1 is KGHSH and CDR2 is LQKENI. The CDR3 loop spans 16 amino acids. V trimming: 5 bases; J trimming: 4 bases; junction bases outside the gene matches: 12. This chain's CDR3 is CASSMRLAGSGETQYF. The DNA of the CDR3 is TGTGCCAGCTCAATGAGGCTAGCGGGTTCCGGAGAGACCCAGTACTTC.

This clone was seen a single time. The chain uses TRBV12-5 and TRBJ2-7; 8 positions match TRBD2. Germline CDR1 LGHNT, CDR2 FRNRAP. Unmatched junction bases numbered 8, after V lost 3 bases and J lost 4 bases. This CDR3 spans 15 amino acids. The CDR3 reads CASGFGTSGDYEQYF. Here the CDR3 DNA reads TGTGCTAGTGGTTTCGGTACTAGCGGAGATTACGAGCAGTACTTC.

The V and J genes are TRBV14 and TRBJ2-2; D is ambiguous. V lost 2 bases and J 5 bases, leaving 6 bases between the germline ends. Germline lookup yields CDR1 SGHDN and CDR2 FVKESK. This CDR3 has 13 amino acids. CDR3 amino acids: CASSQIPTGELFF. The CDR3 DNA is TGTGCCAGCAGCCAAATACCAACCGGGGAGCTGTTTTTT.